The rows below give T cell receptor beta chains drawn from one sample of a study of human T cells and chemical hapten exposure. One entry per CDR3 protein, called by TCRdb with MiXCR from the RACE reads. Among some 170,000 distinct CDR3 sequences, 28% were seen once, and the ten largest hold 2.1%. The sample consisted of whole blood, taken in connection with sensitization to the hapten diphenylcyclopropenone (DPC). The origin of the receptors is a woman aged 18-30 years with alopecia areata. Some clones in this sample may be carry-over from other donors' samples. The CDR3 runs from the conserved cysteine through the conserved F or W. The order of the fields is V gene, J gene, CDR3 protein.

v_gene: TRBV3-1; j_gene: TRBJ1-1; CDR3aa: CASSQDPGQGGAFF
v_gene: TRBV9; j_gene: TRBJ2-1; CDR3aa: CASSPRTGGAYNEQFF
v_gene: TRBV6-5; j_gene: TRBJ1-6; CDR3aa: CASSYGAGETAPLHF
v_gene: TRBV7-3; j_gene: TRBJ2-3; CDR3aa: CASSLSSRADTQYF
v_gene: TRBV4-1; j_gene: TRBJ1-5; CDR3aa: CASSPPGSGNQPQHF
v_gene: TRBV10-3; j_gene: TRBJ2-1; CDR3aa: CAISLLNEQFF
v_gene: TRBV5-1; j_gene: TRBJ2-1; CDR3aa: CASSTTGVMNEQFF
v_gene: TRBV2; j_gene: TRBJ2-1; CDR3aa: CASRDRGVYNEQFF
v_gene: TRBV3-1; j_gene: TRBJ2-7; CDR3aa: CASSQLSGGFLYEQYF
v_gene: TRBV4-3; j_gene: TRBJ1-5; CDR3aa: CASSQGVDNQPQHF
v_gene: TRBV6-2/TRBV6-3; j_gene: TRBJ2-5; CDR3aa: CASSYRQGGWETQYF
v_gene: TRBV11-2; j_gene: TRBJ2-5; CDR3aa: CASSLGTRETQYF
v_gene: TRBV7-2; j_gene: TRBJ2-1; CDR3aa: CASSLELGEQFF
v_gene: TRBV7-2; j_gene: TRBJ2-7; CDR3aa: CASSFPWENHEQYF
v_gene: TRBV9; j_gene: TRBJ2-5; CDR3aa: CASSPVAGNQETQYF
v_gene: TRBV20-1; j_gene: TRBJ2-7; CDR3aa: CSGGRGSSYEQYF
v_gene: TRBV20-1; j_gene: TRBJ1-1; CDR3aa: CSARVGYLTEAFF
v_gene: TRBV29-1; j_gene: TRBJ1-1; CDR3aa: CSVLPGAVEAFF
v_gene: TRBV10-3; j_gene: TRBJ2-7; CDR3aa: CAISAGSRGDEQYF
v_gene: TRBV7-7; j_gene: TRBJ2-2; CDR3aa: CASSQSTGNTGELFF
v_gene: TRBV5-1; j_gene: TRBJ1-1; CDR3aa: CASSWDRLNTEAFF
v_gene: TRBV10-3; j_gene: TRBJ2-1; CDR3aa: CATSEGGEELRFF
v_gene: TRBV7-6; j_gene: TRBJ2-3; CDR3aa: CASSTLTVEGTDTQYF
v_gene: TRBV29-1; j_gene: TRBJ2-2; CDR3aa: CSVPGGRIGELFF
v_gene: TRBV5-1; j_gene: TRBJ2-2; CDR3aa: CASSPGTVNTGELFF
v_gene: TRBV7-2; j_gene: TRBJ1-2; CDR3aa: CASSSGQGLVHGHTF
v_gene: TRBV7-3; j_gene: TRBJ2-3; CDR3aa: CASSRGLAGGTQYF
v_gene: TRBV6-2/TRBV6-3; j_gene: TRBJ2-7; CDR3aa: CASSYADGRGRREQYF
v_gene: TRBV9; j_gene: TRBJ1-2; CDR3aa: CASSTRVNYGYTF
v_gene: TRBV7-2; j_gene: TRBJ2-6; CDR3aa: CASSIDGLAGSSGANVLTF
v_gene: TRBV12-5; j_gene: TRBJ1-1; CDR3aa: CASGLSGSSTEAFF
v_gene: TRBV29-1; j_gene: TRBJ1-6; CDR3aa: CSAREGTGASPLHF
v_gene: TRBV9; j_gene: TRBJ2-7; CDR3aa: CASSAKADITYEQYF
v_gene: TRBV6-2/TRBV6-3; j_gene: TRBJ2-1; CDR3aa: CASSYSKNSYNEQFF
v_gene: TRBV3-1; j_gene: TRBJ1-1; CDR3aa: CASSQTGAGEAFF
v_gene: TRBV2; j_gene: TRBJ1-2; CDR3aa: CASLGSRYGYTF
v_gene: TRBV9; j_gene: TRBJ2-3; CDR3aa: CASSVVSNTDTQYF
v_gene: TRBV7-9; j_gene: TRBJ2-7; CDR3aa: CASSLEAPPYEQYF
v_gene: TRBV11-2; j_gene: TRBJ2-3; CDR3aa: CASTPPDRGTDTQYF
v_gene: TRBV7-2; j_gene: TRBJ1-4; CDR3aa: CASSLEWGAREKLFF
v_gene: TRBV29-1; j_gene: TRBJ1-4; CDR3aa: CSVAYSPTNEKLFF
v_gene: TRBV6-5; j_gene: TRBJ2-3; CDR3aa: CASSQDLFTDTQYF
v_gene: TRBV7-9; j_gene: TRBJ2-7; CDR3aa: CASSLGDGPTYEQYF
v_gene: TRBV6-2/TRBV6-3; j_gene: TRBJ1-2; CDR3aa: CASSYSRVGYTF
v_gene: TRBV7-3; j_gene: TRBJ2-7; CDR3aa: CASSSTGTGYNEQYF
v_gene: TRBV10-3; j_gene: TRBJ2-1; CDR3aa: CAINALEGDEQFF
v_gene: TRBV4-1; j_gene: TRBJ2-3; CDR3aa: CASSQVGTSGRTDTQYF
v_gene: TRBV7-2; j_gene: TRBJ2-7; CDR3aa: CASSPGRSPGEQYF
v_gene: TRBV11-2; j_gene: TRBJ1-3; CDR3aa: CAGAASSGNTIYF
v_gene: TRBV29-1; j_gene: TRBJ2-7; CDR3aa: CSVTRAYEQYF
v_gene: TRBV9; j_gene: TRBJ2-7; CDR3aa: CASSVQGLDNEQYF
v_gene: TRBV7-9; j_gene: TRBJ2-6; CDR3aa: CAILILGQPLSGANVLTF
v_gene: TRBV30; j_gene: TRBJ2-5; CDR3aa: CAWGDSLGRETQYF
v_gene: TRBV12-3/TRBV12-4; j_gene: TRBJ2-5; CDR3aa: CASSLGQGVPETQYF
v_gene: TRBV29-1; j_gene: TRBJ2-5; CDR3aa: CSVQGSGVQYF
v_gene: TRBV4-2; j_gene: TRBJ1-6; CDR3aa: CASSRSRDSYNSPLHF
v_gene: TRBV2; j_gene: TRBJ2-7; CDR3aa: CAGTPGTEQYF
v_gene: TRBV5-1; j_gene: TRBJ2-1; CDR3aa: CASSFRGGRDEQFF
v_gene: TRBV29-1; j_gene: TRBJ2-3; CDR3aa: CSGWTGSTDTQYF
v_gene: TRBV4-1; j_gene: TRBJ2-3; CDR3aa: CASSQGRQSDRSDTQYF